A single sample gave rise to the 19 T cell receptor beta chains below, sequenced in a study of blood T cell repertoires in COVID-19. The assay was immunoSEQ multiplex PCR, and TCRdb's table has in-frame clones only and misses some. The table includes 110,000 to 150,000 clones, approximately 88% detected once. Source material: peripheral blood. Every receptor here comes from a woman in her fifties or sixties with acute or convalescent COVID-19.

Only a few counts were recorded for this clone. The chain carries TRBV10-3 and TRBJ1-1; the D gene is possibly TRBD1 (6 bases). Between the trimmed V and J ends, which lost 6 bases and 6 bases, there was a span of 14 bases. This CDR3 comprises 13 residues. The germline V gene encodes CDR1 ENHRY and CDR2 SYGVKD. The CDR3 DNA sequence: TGTGCCATCAGCCGAGGGGGGGTTGCTGAAGCTTTCTTT. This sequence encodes CAISRGGVAEAFF.

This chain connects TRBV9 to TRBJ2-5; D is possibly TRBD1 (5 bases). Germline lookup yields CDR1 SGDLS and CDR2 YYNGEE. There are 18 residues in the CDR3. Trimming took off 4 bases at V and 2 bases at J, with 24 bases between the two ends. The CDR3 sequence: CASSPLRRVQGSQETQYF. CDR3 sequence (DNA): TGTGCCAGCAGCCCACTCCGTAGGGTCCAGGGCAGTCAAGAGACCCAGTACTTC.

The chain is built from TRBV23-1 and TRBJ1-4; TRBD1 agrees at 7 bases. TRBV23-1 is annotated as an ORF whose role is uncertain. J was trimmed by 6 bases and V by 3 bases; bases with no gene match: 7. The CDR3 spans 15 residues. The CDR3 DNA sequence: TGCGCCAGCAGTCAGGAGGGACAGAAGGATGAAAAACTGTTTTTT. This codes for CASSQEGQKDEKLFF.

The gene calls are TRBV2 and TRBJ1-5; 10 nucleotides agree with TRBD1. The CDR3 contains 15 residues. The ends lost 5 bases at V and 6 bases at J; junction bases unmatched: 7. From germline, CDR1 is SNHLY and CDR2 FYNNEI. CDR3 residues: CASSRDRGWSQPQHF. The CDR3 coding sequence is TGTGCCAGCAGTCGGGACAGGGGATGGAGTCAGCCCCAGCATTTT.

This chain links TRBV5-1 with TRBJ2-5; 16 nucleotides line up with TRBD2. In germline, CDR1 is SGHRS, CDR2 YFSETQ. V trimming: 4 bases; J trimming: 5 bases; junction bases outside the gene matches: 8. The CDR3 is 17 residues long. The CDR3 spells CASSLGLAGGSGETQYF. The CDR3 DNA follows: TGCGCCAGCAGCCTGGGACTAGCGGGAGGGTCAGGGGAGACCCAGTACTTC.

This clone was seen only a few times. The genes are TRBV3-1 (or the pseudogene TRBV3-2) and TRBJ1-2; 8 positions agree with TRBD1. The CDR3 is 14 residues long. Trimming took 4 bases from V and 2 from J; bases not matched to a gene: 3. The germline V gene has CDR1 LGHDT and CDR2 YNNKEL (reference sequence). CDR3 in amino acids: CASSRGQANYGYTF. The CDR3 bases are TGTGCCAGCAGCCGGGGACAGGCCAACTATGGCTACACCTTC.

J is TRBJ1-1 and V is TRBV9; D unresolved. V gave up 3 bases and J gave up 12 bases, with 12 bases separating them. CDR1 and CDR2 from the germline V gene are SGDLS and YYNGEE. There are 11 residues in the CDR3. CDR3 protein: CASSGAGAPFF. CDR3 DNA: TGTGCCAGCAGCGGAGCAGGCGCACCTTTCTTT.

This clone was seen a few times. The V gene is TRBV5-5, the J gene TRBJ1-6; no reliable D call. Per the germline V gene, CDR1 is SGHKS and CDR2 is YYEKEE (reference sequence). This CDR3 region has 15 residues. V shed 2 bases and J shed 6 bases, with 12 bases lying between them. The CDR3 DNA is TGTGCCAGCAGCTTAAGGACGGAGGGTAATTCACCCCTCCACTTT. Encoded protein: CASSLRTEGNSPLHF.

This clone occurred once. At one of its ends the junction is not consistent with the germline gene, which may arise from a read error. This CDR3 reads CASSFNSKETQYF. The CDR3 region has the DNA TGTGCTAGCAGCTTTAACAGTAAAGAGACCCAGTACTTC. The chain combines TRBV7-7 with TRBJ2-5, with D uncertain. From germline, CDR1 is SSHAT and CDR2 FNYEAQ (reference sequence). The CDR3 is made up of 13 amino acids.

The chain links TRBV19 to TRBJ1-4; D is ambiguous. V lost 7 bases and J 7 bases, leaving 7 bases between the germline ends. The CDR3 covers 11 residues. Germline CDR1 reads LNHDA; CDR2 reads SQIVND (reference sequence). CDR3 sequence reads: CASTDSEKLFF. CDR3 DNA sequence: TGTGCCAGTACCGACTCTGAAAAACTGTTTTTT.

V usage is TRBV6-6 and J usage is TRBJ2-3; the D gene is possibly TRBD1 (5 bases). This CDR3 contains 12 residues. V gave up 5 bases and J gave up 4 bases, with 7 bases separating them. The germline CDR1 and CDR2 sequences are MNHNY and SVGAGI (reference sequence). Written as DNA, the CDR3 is TGTGCCAGCAGTAAACAGGCAGATACGCAGTATTTT. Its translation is CASSKQADTQYF.

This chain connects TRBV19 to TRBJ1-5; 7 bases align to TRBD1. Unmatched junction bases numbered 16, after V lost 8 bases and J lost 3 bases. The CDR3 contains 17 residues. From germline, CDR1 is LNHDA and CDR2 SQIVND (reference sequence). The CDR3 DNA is TGTGCCAGTCGAAGTAGTGGATCGGACAGGTTCAATCAGCCCCAGCATTTT. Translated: CASRSSGSDRFNQPQHF.

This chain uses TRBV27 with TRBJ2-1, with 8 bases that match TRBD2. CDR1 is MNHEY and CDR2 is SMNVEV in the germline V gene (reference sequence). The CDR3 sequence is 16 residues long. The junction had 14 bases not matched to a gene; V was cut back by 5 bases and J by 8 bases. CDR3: CASSPRGTRGWDEQFF. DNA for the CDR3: TGTGCCAGCAGTCCCCGTGGGACTAGGGGATGGGATGAGCAGTTCTTC.

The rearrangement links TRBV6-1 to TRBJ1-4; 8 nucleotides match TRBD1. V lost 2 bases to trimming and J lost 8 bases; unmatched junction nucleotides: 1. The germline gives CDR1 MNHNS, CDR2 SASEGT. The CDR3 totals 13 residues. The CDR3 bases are TGTGCCAGCAGTGAAAGACAGGGGGAAAAACTGTTTTTT. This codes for CASSERQGEKLFF.

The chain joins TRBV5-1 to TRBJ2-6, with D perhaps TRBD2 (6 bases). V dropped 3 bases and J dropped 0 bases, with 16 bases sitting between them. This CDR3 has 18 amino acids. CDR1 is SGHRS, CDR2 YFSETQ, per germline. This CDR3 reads CASSWHRRDFSGANVLTF. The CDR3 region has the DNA TGCGCCAGCAGCTGGCATAGGAGGGATTTCTCTGGGGCCAACGTCCTGACTTTC.

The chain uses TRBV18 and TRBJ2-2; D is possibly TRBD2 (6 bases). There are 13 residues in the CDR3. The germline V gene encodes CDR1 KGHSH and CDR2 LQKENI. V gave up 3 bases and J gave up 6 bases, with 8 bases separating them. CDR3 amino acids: CASSPTSSGELFF. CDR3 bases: TGTGCCAGCTCACCCACTAGCTCCGGGGAGCTGTTTTTT.

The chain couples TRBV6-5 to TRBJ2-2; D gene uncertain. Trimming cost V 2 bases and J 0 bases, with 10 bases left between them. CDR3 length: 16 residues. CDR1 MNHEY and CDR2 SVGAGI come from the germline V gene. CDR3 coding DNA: TGTGCCAGCAGTTACAACAGCAGAGCGAACACCGGGGAGCTGTTTTTT. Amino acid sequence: CASSYNSRANTGELFF.

The CDR3 DNA follows: TGTGCCAGCAGTTCAGGGCGTCAGGGGGCTCCTCAGCCCCAGCATTTT. It is translated as CASSSGRQGAPQPQHF. The chain combines TRBV28 with TRBJ1-5; TRBD1 agrees at 8 bases. V lost 4 bases and J lost 6; bases outside the gene matches: 11. CDR3 length: 16 residues. The germline V gene has CDR1 MDHEN and CDR2 SYDVKM.

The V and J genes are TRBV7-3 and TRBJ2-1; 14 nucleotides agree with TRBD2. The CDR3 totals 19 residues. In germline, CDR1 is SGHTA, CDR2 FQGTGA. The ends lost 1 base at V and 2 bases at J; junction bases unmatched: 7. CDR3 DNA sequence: TGTGCCAGCAGCTTAATGACTAGCGGGAGGGCCCGGGCCTACAATGAGCAGTTCTTC. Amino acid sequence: CASSLMTSGRARAYNEQFF.